These 11 T cell receptor beta chains were sequenced from one sample in a study of cytomegalovirus exposure and HLA in healthy donors. Amplification used 60 Vbeta primers and 13 Jbeta primers. This table comes from immunoSEQ multiplex PCR, and its TCRdb copy is limited to in-frame clones, with some not included. Among over 100,000 clones, over 60% were seen once, and the ten largest hold 5.8%. The sample was PBMCs. The receptor source for this set is a man aged 60-69 years in good health and CMV-seropositive.

This rearrangement joins TRBV28 to TRBJ1-2, with D perhaps TRBD1 (5 bases). Trimming shortened V by 4 bases and J by 8 bases, and 11 bases separated the two germline ends. CDR1 MDHEN and CDR2 SYDVKM come from the germline V gene. CDR3 length: 12 amino acids. CDR3 DNA: TGTGCCAGCAGTTCGCAGGGAGGAGGCTACACCTTC. Residues: CASSSQGGGYTF.

Only a few counts were recorded for this clone. This rearrangement joins TRBV7-9 to TRBJ1-1; tentatively, D is TRBD1 (6 bases). Deletions cut 7 bases from V and 4 bases from J, with 19 bases between. This CDR3 contains 15 residues. Germline loops: CDR1 SEHNR, CDR2 FQNEAQ (reference sequence). In DNA, the CDR3 is TGTGCCAGCACCCGGGGGGGGAGGGGGATCACTGAAGCTTTCTTT. This codes for CASTRGGRGITEAFF.

The chain joins TRBV19 to TRBJ2-5, with 11 nucleotides matching TRBD1. Looked up from germline, CDR1 is LNHDA and CDR2 is SQIVND (reference sequence). The CDR3 spans 18 residues. V was pared by 7 bases and J by 5 bases, with 18 bases of the junction left unmatched. The CDR3 is CASTDTRGRDRGRETQYF. CDR3 in DNA: TGTGCCAGTACCGATACCCGAGGCCGGGACAGGGGGAGGGAGACCCAGTACTTC.

This clone occurred a few times. The chain joins TRBV19 to TRBJ1-5, with TRBD1 matching 9 bases. CDR1 is LNHDA, CDR2 SQIVND, per germline (reference sequence). The trim removed 3 bases at V and 8 bases at J, leaving 8 bases unmatched. This CDR3 region has 15 residues. CDR3 DNA sequence: TGTGCCAGTAGTATCACCGGGACAGGGAGGGAGCCCCAGCATTTT. This translates into CASSITGTGREPQHF.

V usage is TRBV5-1 and J usage is TRBJ1-3; no firm D call. Trimming shortened V by 3 bases and J by 0 bases, and 7 bases separated the two germline ends. The CDR3 sequence is 14 residues long. The germline V gene encodes CDR1 SGHRS and CDR2 YFSETQ. CDR3 in amino acids: CASSSGSSGNTIYF. The CDR3 region has the DNA TGCGCCAGCAGCTCCGGGAGCTCTGGAAACACCATATATTTT.

The V gene is TRBV2, the J gene TRBJ1-1; 7 bases fit TRBD1. J lost 5 bases, V lost 11 bases, and 14 bases had no gene match. The CDR3 covers 14 residues. Germline loops: CDR1 SNHLY, CDR2 FYNNEI. The DNA of the CDR3 is TGTGCCTCAACGAGAGAGGGGGCAGGGACTGAAGCTTTCTTT. The encoded protein is CASTREGAGTEAFF.

This sequence joins TRBV4-1 and TRBJ2-7; TRBD1 matches at 7 bases. Germline-derived CDR1 and CDR2 are MGHRA and YSYEKL. The CDR3 is 15 residues long. The V segment lost 3 bases and the J segment 0 bases; nucleotides outside the gene matches: 5. The chain's CDR3 is CASSHPGQNSYEQYF. Written as DNA, the CDR3 is TGCGCCAGCAGCCATCCGGGACAGAACTCCTACGAGCAGTACTTC.

DNA of the CDR3: TGTGCCAGCAGTTCCCCGACCAGGGGGACTGAAGCTTTCTTT. Translating it yields CASSSPTRGTEAFF. J is TRBJ1-1 and V is TRBV6-5, with TRBD1 matching over 7 bases. The germline V gene encodes CDR1 MNHEY and CDR2 SVGAGI. The CDR3 loop spans 14 amino acids. The V and J ends lost 4 bases and 5 bases, in that order; junction bases with no gene match: 7.

The V call is TRBV5-6, the J call TRBJ1-1; D is ambiguous. This CDR3 spans 12 amino acids. Trimming took 6 bases from V and 4 from J, leaving 10 bases between them. Germline CDR1 is SGHDT and CDR2 is YYEEEE. CDR3 sequence (DNA): TGTGCCAGCACCACTCTTACCACTGAAGCTTTCTTT. Amino acid sequence: CASTTLTTEAFF.

CDR3 DNA sequence: TGTGCCAGCAGCCTTTGGACATTGAGCTCTGGAAACACCATATATTTT. Protein product: CASSLWTLSSGNTIYF. The chain carries TRBV7-9 and TRBJ1-3; maybe TRBD1 (5 bases). The germline V gene encodes CDR1 SEHNR and CDR2 FQNEAQ (reference sequence). Deletions cut 5 bases from V and 0 bases from J, with 14 bases between. The CDR3 covers 16 residues.

V usage is TRBV5-8 and J usage is TRBJ2-2; possibly TRBD2 for D (6 bases). V was trimmed by 4 bases and J by 1 base, leaving 14 bases between them. The CDR3 is 16 amino acids. In germline, CDR1 is SGHTS, CDR2 YDEGEE. The CDR3 region has the DNA TGTGCCAGCAGCCCACCCCTGGAGGGGAACACCGGGGAGCTGTTTTTT. It specifies CASSPPLEGNTGELFF. The entire variable domain, with the rest obtained from reference TRBV5-8 and TRBJ2-2, is as follows: EAGVTQSPTHLIKTRGQQATLRCSPISGHTSVYWYQQALGLGLQFLLWYDEGEERNRGNFPPRFSGRQFPNYSSELNVNALELEDSALYLCASSPPLEGNTGELFFGEGSRLTVL.